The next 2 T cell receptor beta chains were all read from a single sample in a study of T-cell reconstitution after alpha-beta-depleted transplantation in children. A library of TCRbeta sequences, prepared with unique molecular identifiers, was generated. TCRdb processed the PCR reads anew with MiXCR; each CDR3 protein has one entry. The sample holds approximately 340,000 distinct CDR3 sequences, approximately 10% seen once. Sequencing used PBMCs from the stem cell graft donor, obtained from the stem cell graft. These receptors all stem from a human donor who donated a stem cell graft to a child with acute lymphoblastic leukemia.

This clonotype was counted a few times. In DNA, the CDR3 is TGTGCCAGCAGCTCCGTTTCTACCGCCTACGAGCAGTACTTC. As protein: CASSSVSTAYEQYF. This chain links TRBV7-2 with TRBJ2-7; D uncertain. This CDR3 is 14 amino acids long. Looked up from germline, CDR1 is SGHTA and CDR2 is FQGNSA. V dropped 4 bases and J dropped 2 bases, with 12 bases sitting between them.

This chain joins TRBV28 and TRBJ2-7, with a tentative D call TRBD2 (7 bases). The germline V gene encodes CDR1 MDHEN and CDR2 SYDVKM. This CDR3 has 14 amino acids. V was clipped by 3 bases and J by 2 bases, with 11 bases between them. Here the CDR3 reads CASSFGGGPYEQYF. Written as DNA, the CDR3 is TGTGCCAGCAGTTTTGGGGGGGGCCCCTACGAGCAGTACTTC.